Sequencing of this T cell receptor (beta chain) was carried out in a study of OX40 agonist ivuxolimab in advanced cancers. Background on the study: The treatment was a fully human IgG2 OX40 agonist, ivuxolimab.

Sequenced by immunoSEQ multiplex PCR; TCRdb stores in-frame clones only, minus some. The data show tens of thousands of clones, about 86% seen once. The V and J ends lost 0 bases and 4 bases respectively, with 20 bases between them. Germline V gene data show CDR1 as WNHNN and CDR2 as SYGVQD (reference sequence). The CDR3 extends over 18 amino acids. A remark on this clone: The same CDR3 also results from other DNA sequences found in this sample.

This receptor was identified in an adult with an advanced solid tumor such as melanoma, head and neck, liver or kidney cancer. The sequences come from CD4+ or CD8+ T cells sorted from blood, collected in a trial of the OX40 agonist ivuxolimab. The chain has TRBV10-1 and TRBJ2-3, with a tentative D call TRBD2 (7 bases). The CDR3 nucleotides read TGCGCCAGCAGTGAGTCGCCTGGGGGGGGTGGGGGCCCAGATACGCAGTATTTT. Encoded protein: CASSESPGGGGGPDTQYF.